This entry lists 26 T cell receptor beta chains sequenced from one sample in a study of identical twins. TCRdb itself ran the 5' RACE reads through MiXCR, one entry per CDR3 protein. The data show approximately 1.8 million distinct CDR3 sequences, about 31% seen once. The specimen sequenced was cord blood. The receptor set was obtained from a newborn girl in good health.

Many counts were recorded for this clonotype. The rearrangement joins TRBV6-1 to TRBJ1-2; unclear D gene. V lost 4 bases and J lost 1, with 7 bases in between. This CDR3 is 13 amino acids long. CDR1 is MNHNS and CDR2 is SASEGT in the germline V gene. As DNA, the CDR3 is TGTGCCAGCAGTGTCGAGGTTAACTATGGCTACACCTTC. Amino acids: CASSVEVNYGYTF.

This clonotype appeared a few times. This rearrangement joins TRBV4-2 to TRBJ2-4; 13 bases line up with TRBD2. V dropped 3 bases and J dropped 9; count of bases not matched to a gene: 5. Looked up from germline, CDR1 is LGHNA and CDR2 is YNFKEQ. The CDR3 is 15 amino acids. The CDR3 sequence: CASSQPTSGGGIQYF. In nucleotides, the CDR3 is TGTGCCAGCAGCCAGCCTACTAGCGGGGGGGGCATTCAGTACTTC.

At least ten counts were recorded for this clonotype. The rearrangement joins TRBV20-1 to TRBJ2-3; a possible D gene is TRBD2 (5 bases). The V end was cut by 1 base, the J end by 0 bases, with 8 bases between. CDR3 length equals 14 residues. Per germline, CDR1 DFQATT and CDR2 SNEGSKA (reference sequence). CDR3 nucleotide sequence: TGCAGTGCTAGAGCCAAGCGGAGCACAGATACGCAGTATTTT. Protein product: CSARAKRSTDTQYF.

This clonotype showed up just a few times. The rearrangement links TRBV10-3 to TRBJ2-7, with D possibly being TRBD1 (6 bases). The CDR3 spans 14 residues. V lost 6 bases and J 5 bases, leaving 17 bases between the germline ends. Looked up from germline, CDR1 is ENHRY and CDR2 is SYGVKD. The CDR3 loop reads CAIRGNRDINEQYF. CDR3 bases: TGTGCCATCAGGGGGAACAGGGATATTAACGAGCAGTACTTC.

The chain carries TRBV2 and TRBJ1-5; possibly TRBD1 for D (6 bases). The CDR3 is 15 residues long. Trimming took off 0 bases at V and 5 bases at J, with 11 bases between the two ends. From germline, CDR1 is SNHLY and CDR2 FYNNEI. The CDR3 reads CASSEAQGLDQPQHF. The CDR3 DNA is TGTGCCAGCAGTGAAGCCCAGGGGTTAGATCAGCCCCAGCATTTT.

This chain uses TRBV18 with TRBJ2-4; D is perhaps TRBD1 or TRBD2 (7 bases each). CDR1 and CDR2 (germline): KGHSH, LQKENI. V was pared by 8 bases and J by 7 bases, with 18 bases between. This CDR3 has 14 amino acids. This CDR3 is CASRRQGLMNIQYF. CDR3 sequence (DNA): TGTGCCAGCCGTCGACAGGGACTAATGAACATTCAGTACTTC.

This rearrangement joins TRBV10-3 to TRBJ2-4, with D perhaps matching TRBD1 or TRBD2 (5 bases each). The CDR3 loop spans 12 amino acids. V dropped 10 bases and J dropped 13 bases, with 20 bases sitting between them. In germline, CDR1 is ENHRY, CDR2 SYGVKD. CDR3: CATSGSNNEQYF. The CDR3 region has the DNA TGTGCCACATCAGGGAGCAACAATGAGCAGTACTTC.

The chain carries TRBV28 and TRBJ2-4; a weak D match, TRBD1 (6 bases). V was shortened by 6 bases and J by 4 bases, with 16 bases between the two germline ends. The CDR3 extends over 15 amino acids. In germline, CDR1 is MDHEN, CDR2 SYDVKM. The DNA for the CDR3 is TGTGCCAGCAGCCGCGCCGGGACAATAAAAAACATTCAGTACTTC. Encoded protein: CASSRAGTIKNIQYF. The whole variable domain, remainder taken from reference TRBV28 and TRBJ2-4, is DVKVTQSSRYLVKRTGEKVFLECVQDMDHENMFWYRQDPGLGLRLIYFSYDVKMKEKGDIPEGYSVSREKKERFSLILESASTNQTSMYLCASSRAGTIKNIQYFGAGTRLSVL.

This clonotype appeared a few times. The J gene is TRBJ2-1, the V gene TRBV2; weak D call: TRBD2 (5 bases). There are 16 residues in the CDR3. Germline lookup yields CDR1 SNHLY and CDR2 FYNNEI. V gave up 3 bases and J gave up 2 bases, with 14 bases separating them. In DNA, the CDR3 is TGTGCCAGCAGTGACTCCCTCGGGGTGGCCTACAATGAGCAGTTCTTC. It encodes CASSDSLGVAYNEQFF.

V usage is TRBV28 and J usage is TRBJ2-1; 11 bases agree with TRBD2. Trimming took 1 base from V and 4 from J; bases not matched to a gene: 21. The CDR3 runs to 22 residues. Per germline, CDR1 MDHEN and CDR2 SYDVKM. CDR3 in DNA: TGTGCCAGCAGTTTATACGGTTTTAGGGGACTAGCGGATAGATGGGGTTACAATGAGCAGTTCTTC. It codes for CASSLYGFRGLADRWGYNEQFF.

This clonotype was counted a few times. This chain joins TRBV5-1 and TRBJ2-1, with 9 nucleotides matching TRBD1. The CDR3 has 16 residues. J lost 5 bases, V lost 2 bases, and 8 bases had no gene match. Germline V gives CDR1 SGHRS, CDR2 YFSETQ. CDR3 nucleotides: TGCGCCAGCAGCTTTTATAGGGACAGGGTCGACAATGAGCAGTTCTTC. Encoded protein: CASSFYRDRVDNEQFF.

The chain has TRBV5-5 and TRBJ2-7; D is possibly TRBD2 (5 bases). The J call may be mistaken, given a closer DNA end match to TRBJ2-5. This CDR3 is built from 15 residues. Germline V gene sequence: CDR1 SGHKS, CDR2 YYEKEE (reference sequence). As DNA, the CDR3 is TGTGCCAGCAGCTTTTTCAGATCAGGAGGAGAGACCCAGTACTTC. Its protein product is CASSFFRSGGETQYF.

This clonotype occurred a few times. The rearrangement joins TRBV3-1 to TRBJ2-2, with 12 positions matching TRBD2. The J segment lost 1 base and the V segment lost 5 bases, leaving 2 bases of the junction unmatched. This CDR3 has 16 residues. Germline V gene data show CDR1 as LGHDT and CDR2 as YNNKEL (reference sequence). CDR3 protein: CASSLTSGGNTGELFF. The CDR3 nucleotides are TGTGCCAGCAGCTTGACTAGCGGGGGGAACACCGGGGAGCTGTTTTTT.

Points on this clonotype: The junction departs from germline at one end; a sequencing error may be responsible. This chain uses TRBV20-1 with TRBJ2-5; 7 nucleotides line up with TRBD2. This CDR3 contains 14 residues. In germline, CDR1 is DFQATT, CDR2 SNEGSKA (reference sequence). The CDR3 sequence is CSAARTSWGETQYF. The CDR3 DNA is TGCAGTGCTGCCCGGACTAGTTGGGGCGAGACCCAGTATTTC.

This rearrangement joins TRBV20-1 to TRBJ1-5; TRBD1 aligns across 8 bases. The junction had 7 bases not matched to a gene; V was cut back by 5 bases and J by 4 bases. Germline V CDR1 and CDR2: DFQATT, SNEGSKA (reference sequence). This CDR3 is 14 amino acids long. The CDR3 reads CSAVRQGPNQPQHF. The CDR3 bases are TGCAGTGCTGTCCGACAGGGGCCAAATCAGCCCCAGCATTTT.

This clonotype was recorded many times. The rearrangement joins TRBV29-1 to TRBJ2-3, with D uncertain. CDR1 and CDR2 from the germline V gene are SQVTM and ANQGSEA. V was clipped by 2 bases and J by 10 bases, with 10 bases between them. This CDR3 has 11 residues. The CDR3 loop reads CSVELRMAQYF. As DNA, the CDR3 is TGCAGCGTTGAACTACGAATGGCGCAGTATTTT.

This clonotype appeared a few times. The V and J genes are TRBV13 and TRBJ1-2, with D uncertain. Germline V CDR1 and CDR2: PRHDT, FYEKMQ (reference sequence). V shed 1 base and J shed 4 bases, with 10 bases lying between them. The CDR3 contains 14 residues. The CDR3, as DNA: TGTGCCAGCAGCTTAGAGGGCAGTGCCTATGGCTACACCTTC. Protein sequence: CASSLEGSAYGYTF.

This clonotype was found a few times. This chain joins TRBV29-1 and TRBJ1-2; the D gene is possibly TRBD1 (6 bases). There are 11 residues in the CDR3. Trimming shortened V by 5 bases and J by 5 bases, and 9 bases separated the two germline ends. Germline V gives CDR1 SQVTM, CDR2 ANQGSEA. Written as DNA, the CDR3 is TGCAGCGTTCAAACAGGGTATGGCTACACCTTC. Its translation: CSVQTGYGYTF.

This clonotype was seen only a few times. V usage is TRBV10-3 and J usage is TRBJ2-7; the match to TRBD2 covers 10 bases. Per the germline V gene, CDR1 is ENHRY and CDR2 is SYGVKD. This CDR3 comprises 13 residues. V was clipped by 9 bases and J by 4 bases; unmatched bases: 6. CDR3 residues: CAIGIAGGYEQYF. CDR3 bases: TGTGCCATAGGAATAGCGGGAGGTTACGAGCAGTACTTC.

On this clonotype: One base away lies a much larger clone, so this may be a sequencing read error. The chain recombines TRBV6-5 with TRBJ2-1, with D tentatively TRBD2 (5 bases). V was shortened by 6 bases and J by 2 bases, with 14 bases between the two germline ends. The CDR3 spans 15 residues. Germline V lookup: CDR1 MNHEY, CDR2 SVGAGI. The CDR3 here is CASRLARGTYNEQFF. In nucleotides, the CDR3 is TGTGCCAGCAGATTAGCGAGAGGTACCTACAATGAGCAGTTCTTC.

This clonotype was seen many times. The CDR3 DNA reads TGTGCCAGCAGGACTAGCGGGGGCTCCTACAATGAGCAGTTCTTC. Protein sequence: CASRTSGGSYNEQFF. The chain couples TRBV7-2 to TRBJ2-1, with 12 bases matching TRBD2. Trimming at V came to 6 bases and at J to 0 bases, leaving 0 bases not matched to a gene. The CDR3 consists of 15 residues. The V gene's germline CDR1 is SGHTA and CDR2 FQGNSA. The full variable domain, in which reference TRBV7-2 and TRBJ2-1 provide the parts outside the CDR3, is GAGVSQSPSNKVTEKGKDVELRCDPISGHTALYWYRQSLGQGLEFLIYFQGNSAPDKSGLPSDRFSAERTGGSVSTLTIQRTQQEDSAVYLCASRTSGGSYNEQFFGPGTRLTVL.

This chain links TRBV3-1 with TRBJ1-5; D gene unclear. V shed 2 bases and J shed 4 bases, with 3 bases lying between them. The V gene's germline CDR1 is LGHDT and CDR2 YNNKEL (reference sequence). This CDR3 is 12 amino acids long. The CDR3 DNA follows: TGTGCCAGCAGCCAACAAAATCAGCCCCAGCATTTT. This encodes CASSQQNQPQHF.

The V and J genes are TRBV20-1 and TRBJ2-1; no firm D call. V lost 1 base and J lost 8, with 12 bases in between. The CDR3 contains 13 residues. CDR1 and CDR2 from the germline V gene are DFQATT and SNEGSKA (reference sequence). As DNA, the CDR3 is TGCAGTGCTAGAGTATCCCCCGGCGATGAGCAGTTCTTC. Amino acid sequence: CSARVSPGDEQFF.

In this sample, this clonotype turned up once. The chain is built from TRBV4-1 and TRBJ2-2; D not resolved. Germline CDR1 is MGHRA and CDR2 is YSYEKL. The CDR3 runs 16 residues. Between the trimmed V and J ends, which lost 1 base and 1 base, there was a span of 10 bases. Written as DNA, the CDR3 is TGCGCCAGCAGCCAAGTCTGGTTTCGGAACACCGGGGAGCTGTTTTTT. Translated: CASSQVWFRNTGELFF.

A word on this clonotype: This is likely a read error, given that the CDR3 carries no conserved phenylalanine or tryptophan at its end. The rearrangement uses TRBV7-2 and TRBJ1-2; a weak D match, TRBD1 (5 bases). This CDR3 is 14 amino acids long. Germline values: CDR1 SGHTA, CDR2 FQGNSA. Between the trimmed V and J ends, which lost 1 base and 1 base, there was a span of 7 bases. The CDR3 DNA follows: TGTGCCAGCAGCTTAGGGGGCAATAACTATGGCTACACCTCC. Translated: CASSLGGNNYGYTS.

The genes are TRBV7-9 and TRBJ1-4; D remains ambiguous. The CDR3 runs to 14 residues. V was pared by 1 base and J by 8 bases, with 11 bases between. The germline V gene encodes CDR1 SEHNR and CDR2 FQNEAQ (reference sequence). This CDR3 is CASSLEGPREKLFF. The CDR3 DNA is TGTGCCAGCAGCTTAGAAGGGCCGCGGGAAAAACTGTTTTTT.